The source of this T cell receptor beta chain is a study of blood T cell repertoires in COVID-19. Study-level background: Sites across the United States, Italy and Spain contributed samples from acute and convalescent COVID-19.

Measured with immunoSEQ multiplex PCR; TCRdb has only the in-frame clones, and not every one. The sample has fewer than 300,000 clones, over 75% seen once. The germline V gene encodes CDR1 MNHEY and CDR2 SMNVEV (reference sequence). This CDR3 region has 16 residues. V lost 7 bases to trimming and J lost 0 bases, with 16 bases between them. The sequencing input was peripheral blood. The TCR originated in a man younger than 35 with active or convalescent COVID-19. The J gene is TRBJ1-3, the V gene TRBV27; a weak D match, TRBD1 (6 bases). Here the CDR3 reads CASKSGQGFSGNTIYF. The DNA for the CDR3 is TGTGCCAGCAAGTCGGGGCAGGGGTTCTCTGGAAACACCATATATTTT.